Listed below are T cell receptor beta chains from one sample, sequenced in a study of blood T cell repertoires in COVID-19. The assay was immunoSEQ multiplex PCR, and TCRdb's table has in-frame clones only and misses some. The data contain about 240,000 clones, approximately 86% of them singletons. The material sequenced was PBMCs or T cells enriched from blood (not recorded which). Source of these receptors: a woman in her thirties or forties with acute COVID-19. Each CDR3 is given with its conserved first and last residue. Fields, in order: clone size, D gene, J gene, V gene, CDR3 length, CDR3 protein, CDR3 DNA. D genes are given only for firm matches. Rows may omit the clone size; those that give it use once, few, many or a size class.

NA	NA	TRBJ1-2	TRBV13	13	CASSWGGNYGYTF	TGTGCCAGCAGCTGGGGGGGAAACTATGGCTACACCTTC
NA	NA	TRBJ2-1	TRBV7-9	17	CASSLERGLTSYNEQFF	TGTGCCAGCAGCTTAGAAAGAGGGCTTACCTCCTACAATGAGCAGTTCTTC
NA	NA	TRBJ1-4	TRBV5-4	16	CASSLELCGLNEKLFF	TGTGCCAGCAGCTTGGAGTTGTGCGGCTTGAATGAAAAACTGTTTTTT
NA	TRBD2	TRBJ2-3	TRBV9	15	CASSASGSSTDTQYF	TGTGCCAGCAGCGCTAGCGGGAGTAGTACAGATACGCAGTATTTT
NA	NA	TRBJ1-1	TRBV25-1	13	CASSESGGTEAFF	TGTGCCAGCAGTGAATCGGGTGGGACTGAAGCTTTCTTT
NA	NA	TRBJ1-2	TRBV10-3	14	CAISLEDSGYGYTF	TGTGCCATCAGTCTAGAGGACAGCGGCTATGGCTACACCTTC
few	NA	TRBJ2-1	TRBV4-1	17	CASSQGLPGLGYNEQFF	TGCGCCAGCAGCCAAGGGCTGCCGGGACTGGGTTACAATGAGCAGTTCTTC
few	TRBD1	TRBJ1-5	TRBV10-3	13	CAIQGQGQQPQHF	TGTGCCATCCAGGGACAGGGGCAGCAGCCCCAGCATTTT
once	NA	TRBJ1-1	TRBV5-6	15	CASSSRGKMNTEAFF	TGTGCCAGCAGCTCCCGAGGGAAGATGAACACTGAAGCTTTCTTT
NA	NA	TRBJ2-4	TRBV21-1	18	CASSKAFDKYRDKNIQYF	TGTGCCAGCAGCAAAGCTTTCGATAAGTATCGGGACAAAAACATTCAGTACTTC
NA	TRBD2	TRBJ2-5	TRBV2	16	CASKKWGLAGEETQYF	TGTGCCAGCAAAAAATGGGGACTAGCGGGAGAAGAGACCCAGTACTTC
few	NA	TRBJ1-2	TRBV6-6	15	CASTIPNPPGNGYTF	TGTGCCAGCACCATACCGAACCCGCCAGGAAATGGCTACACCTTC
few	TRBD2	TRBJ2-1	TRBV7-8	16	CASSLVGSSGNNEQFF	TGTGCCAGCAGCTTGGTGGGGTCTAGCGGGAACAATGAGCAGTTCTTC
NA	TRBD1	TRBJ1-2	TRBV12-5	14	CASGLATGVQGYTF	TGTGCTAGTGGTTTGGCTACAGGGGTCCAAGGCTACACCTTC
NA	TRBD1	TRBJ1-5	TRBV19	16	CASRGQGPYSNQPQHF	TGTGCCAGTAGGGGACAGGGGCCTTATAGCAATCAGCCCCAGCATTTT